The 15 T cell receptor beta chains below all came from one sample that was sequenced in a study of cytomegalovirus exposure and HLA in healthy donors. Researchers ran the PCR with 60 Vbeta and 13 Jbeta primers. The assay was immunoSEQ multiplex PCR, and TCRdb's table has in-frame clones only and misses some. The table includes about 150,000 clones, roughly 85% detected once. Specimen: PBMCs. Receptors were obtained from a male donor in good health and CMV-seronegative.

The J gene is TRBJ1-5, the V gene TRBV2; 7 positions match TRBD1. V dropped 4 bases and J dropped 6; count of bases not matched to a gene: 6. Germline assignment: CDR1 SNHLY and CDR2 FYNNEI. This CDR3 has 14 residues. CDR3 bases: TGTGCCAGCAGTGGACAGGGTAAAAGTCAGCCCCAGCATTTT. Translating gives CASSGQGKSQPQHF.

This chain joins TRBV5-1 and TRBJ1-1; 7 positions agree with TRBD1. V gave up 3 bases and J gave up 2 bases; unmatched junction bases: 4. The CDR3 loop spans 14 amino acids. Germline CDR1 and CDR2: SGHRS and YFSETQ. CDR3 nucleotides: TGCGCCAGCAGCTCACAGGGGACCAACACTGAAGCTTTCTTT. Translated: CASSSQGTNTEAFF.

Only a few counts were recorded for this clone. The V gene is TRBV5-6, the J gene TRBJ2-3; unclear D gene. The CDR3 contains 16 residues. The germline V gene has CDR1 SGHDT and CDR2 YYEEEE. V was trimmed by 1 base and J by 6 bases, leaving 18 bases between them. For the CDR3, the DNA is TGTGCCAGCAGCTTGCCTAGTACCCCCATATCGGATACGCAGTATTTT. Translation: CASSLPSTPISDTQYF.

V is TRBV6-6 and J is TRBJ2-7, with a tentative D call TRBD2 (6 bases). CDR1 MNHNY and CDR2 SVGAGI come from the germline V gene (reference sequence). This CDR3 has 16 residues. V lost 5 bases and J 2 bases, leaving 19 bases between the germline ends. CDR3 bases: TGTGCCAGCAGTGGGTTATCGGGAGCGGTGGCCTACGAGCAGTACTTC. It specifies CASSGLSGAVAYEQYF.

A single count supports this clone. V gene TRBV5-1 combines with J gene TRBJ2-3; TRBD1 aligns across 9 bases. Germline V gives CDR1 SGHRS, CDR2 YFSETQ. V lost 4 bases, J lost 4 bases, and 7 bases stayed unmatched. This CDR3 contains 15 residues. In DNA form, the CDR3 reads TGCGCCAGCAGCCGAGGACAGGGGAGGGCAGATACGCAGTATTTT. Its protein is CASSRGQGRADTQYF. Using reference TRBV5-1 and TRBJ2-3 for the parts outside the CDR3, the full variable domain is KAGVTQTPRYLIKTRGQQVTLSCSPISGHRSVSWYQQTPGQGLQFLFEYFSETQRNKGNFPGRFSGRQFSNSRSEMNVSTLELGDSALYLCASSRGQGRADTQYFGPGTRLTVL.

CDR3 loop: CSALGDRSNYEQYF. The CDR3 DNA reads as TGCAGCGCCCTGGGGGACAGGTCTAACTACGAGCAGTACTTC. The chain is built from TRBV29-1 and TRBJ2-7, with 8 bases lining up with TRBD1. Germline V gives CDR1 SQVTM, CDR2 ANQGSEA. V shed 7 bases and J 3 bases; nucleotides not matched to a gene: 11. This CDR3 comprises 14 residues.

The rearrangement joins TRBV6-4 to TRBJ1-1; TRBD1 is a possible D gene (5 bases). Trimming cost V 6 bases and J 3 bases, with 14 bases left between them. Germline CDR1 and CDR2: MRHNA and SNTAGT. There are 14 residues in the CDR3. CDR3 DNA: TGTGCCAGCAGAGTTCAGGCGGGGGACACTGAAGCTTTCTTT. Protein product: CASRVQAGDTEAFF.

This chain uses TRBV25-1 with TRBJ1-1; tentatively, D is TRBD1 (5 bases). Germline-derived CDR1 and CDR2 are MGHDK and SYGVNS. The V gene lost 7 bases and the J gene lost 1 base, with 7 bases spanning the gap. This CDR3 is 12 amino acids long. The CDR3 sequence: CASTRANTEAFF. CDR3 DNA: TGTGCCAGCACCAGGGCGAACACTGAAGCTTTCTTT. The variable domain in full, completed from reference TRBV25-1 and TRBJ1-1, reads EADIYQTPRYLVIGTGKKITLECSQTMGHDKMYWYQQDPGMELHLIHYSYGVNSTEKGDLSSESTVSRIRTEHFPLTLESARPSHTSQYLCASTRANTEAFFGQGTRLTVV.

The sample holds one count of this clone. The chain carries TRBV30 and TRBJ2-4, with 8 bases fitting TRBD2. J gave up 6 bases and V 2 bases, and 9 bases lay outside the gene matches. Germline lookup yields CDR1 GTSNPN and CDR2 SVGIG (reference sequence). The CDR3 extends over 15 amino acids. The CDR3 DNA sequence: TGTGCCTGGAGTTTATCGGGAGGGCTGGGAAACATTCAGTACTTC. It codes for CAWSLSGGLGNIQYF.

This chain connects TRBV12-5 to TRBJ1-1; D call uncertain. CDR1 and CDR2 (germline): LGHNT, FRNRAP. This CDR3 has 13 amino acids. The ends were cut back, 3 bases at V and 6 bases at J, with 11 bases in the middle. CDR3 sequence: CASGLTNRAEAFF. For the CDR3, the DNA is TGTGCTAGTGGTTTAACGAATCGGGCTGAAGCTTTCTTT.

The gene calls are TRBV27 and TRBJ2-3; TRBD1 might be the D (6 bases). This CDR3 has 15 amino acids. Trimming left V 1 base short and J 2 bases short, with 10 bases between. Germline CDR1 reads MNHEY; CDR2 reads SMNVEV (reference sequence). CDR3 region: CASSLYRDFTDTQYF. The CDR3, as DNA: TGTGCCAGCAGTTTATACAGGGATTTCACAGATACGCAGTATTTT.

The rearrangement uses TRBV18 and TRBJ1-1, with 12 bases identical to TRBD1. Germline V gene data show CDR1 as KGHSH and CDR2 as LQKENI. The V segment lost 0 bases and the J segment 6 bases; nucleotides outside the gene matches: 2. CDR3 size: 15 residues. The chain's CDR3 is CASSPPGQGASEAFF. The CDR3 region has the DNA TGTGCCAGCTCACCACCGGGACAGGGGGCTTCTGAAGCTTTCTTT.

The J gene is TRBJ1-1, the V gene TRBV5-1; D is ambiguous. The germline gives CDR1 SGHRS, CDR2 YFSETQ. The V and J ends lost 3 bases and 6 bases respectively, with 18 bases between them. This CDR3 contains 15 residues. Written as DNA, the CDR3 is TGCGCCAGCAGCTCCCGGGAGTTCGCCGCCGCTGAAGCTTTCTTT. Encoded protein: CASSSREFAAAEAFF. Looking up the rest from reference TRBV5-1 and TRBJ1-1 gives the full variable domain: KAGVTQTPRYLIKTRGQQVTLSCSPISGHRSVSWYQQTPGQGLQFLFEYFSETQRNKGNFPGRFSGRQFSNSRSEMNVSTLELGDSALYLCASSSREFAAAEAFFGQGTRLTVV.

This clone was found a few times. CDR3 in DNA: TGTGCCAGCAGCTTGAACAGGTTCACTGAAGCTTTCTTT. This codes for CASSLNRFTEAFF. The chain uses TRBV5-6 and TRBJ1-1; possibly TRBD1 for D (5 bases). V lost 1 base to trimming and J lost 4 bases, with 8 bases between them. Germline values: CDR1 SGHDT, CDR2 YYEEEE. The length of the CDR3 is 13 residues.

In the case of this clone: The CDR3 ends on some other residue instead of the conserved phenylalanine or tryptophan, so this is likely a read error. V gene TRBV9 combines with J gene TRBJ2-7, with D perhaps matching TRBD2 (5 bases). CDR1 is SGDLS, CDR2 YYNGEE, per germline. CDR3 length: 14 amino acids. The V gene lost 1 base and the J gene lost 1 base, with 9 bases spanning the gap. This CDR3 reads CASSVSGGSYEQYL. CDR3 DNA: TGTGCCAGCAGCGTATCTGGCGGGTCCTACGAGCAGTACCTC.